Included here is one TCR beta chain sequence, with context. Its specificity is not known. TCRdb's copy holds only in-frame clones and misses some; the assay was immunoSEQ multiplex PCR. The sample includes roughly 49,000 clones, roughly 90% of them seen just once. The CDR3 consists of 15 residues. V was cut by 5 bases and J by 1 base, with 15 bases left in between. Germline CDR1 MDHEN, CDR2 SYDVKM. This specimen comes from a study of lymphopenia after photon versus proton radiotherapy. Study observations and caveats: Only patients who died were analyzed for survival; proton advantage is unproven.

This clonotype was sampled from a woman aged 40 to 55 with cholangiocarcinoma. The V gene is TRBV28, the J gene TRBJ2-7; TRBD2 is a possible D gene (5 bases). The starting material was peripheral blood, obtained from a patient treated with photon-based radiotherapy. The DNA of the CDR3 is TGTGCCAGCAGTCCTGCCGGGGAGAGATCCTACGAGCAGTACTTC. It encodes CASSPAGERSYEQYF.